This T cell receptor (beta chain) was recorded in a study of T cell repertoires in cytomegalovirus infection (dated by TCRdb to about 2019). The study in broad terms: Peptide stimulations targeted recently identified HLA-C-restricted CMV epitopes, whose presentation resists viral immunomodulation, together with well-studied HLA-B-restricted epitopes. The HLA type of each donor mattered for the analysis, because public TCR beta signatures pointed to carriage of CMV infection along with the matching HLA type. General study outcomes and caveats: The ex vivo response was dominated by HLA-C-restricted CMV-specific TCR beta clonotypes, which also provided the single most frequent clonotype in two of eight donors. Carriers of CMV infection plus the relevant HLA type were discriminated by the cumulative frequency of public TCR beta family members in the study cohort and in an independent approximately 340-donor cohort.

Comment on this clonotype: Its specific antigen is unknown. No base quality information exists; no much larger clone differs at one position.

According to the study, the label for this sample's treatment or condition signals: in vitro stimulation with specific CMV peptide epitopes to enrich CMV-specific T cells. CDR1 is given as KGHDR and CDR2 as SFDVKD, both from the germline V gene. V loses 1 base, J loses 0 bases, and the germline ends lie 6 bases apart. There are 14 amino acids in the CDR3, from cysteine to phenylalanine inclusive. The sequence is cut down to CDR3 DNA, 42 bases in frame from base 1. Sequenced on an Illumina HiSeq 1500. TCRdb ran its own pipeline on the public reads, namely fastp trimming at Q25 and MiXCR clone calling, and kept in-frame beta chains. Duplicate CDR3 protein sequences are folded into a single record with the most common DNA and genes. Counted in this sample were about 130,000 distinct CDR3 sequences; around 30% of them appeared once. The biggest ten clones account for under 70% of the sample.

The sequence derives from a human donor in good health (CMV status not recorded). Some clones in this sample may be carry-over from other donors' samples. Rearrangement joined TRBV24-1 to TRBJ2-7; no D segment can be confidently identified. The material sequenced was CD8+ T cells from cultured PBMCs, taken from culture after CMV antigen stimulation. The CDR3 region has the sequence CATSDFKVSYEQYF. In nucleotide form, the sequence is TGTGCCACCAGTGATTTCAAGGTCTCCTACGAGCAGTACTTC.